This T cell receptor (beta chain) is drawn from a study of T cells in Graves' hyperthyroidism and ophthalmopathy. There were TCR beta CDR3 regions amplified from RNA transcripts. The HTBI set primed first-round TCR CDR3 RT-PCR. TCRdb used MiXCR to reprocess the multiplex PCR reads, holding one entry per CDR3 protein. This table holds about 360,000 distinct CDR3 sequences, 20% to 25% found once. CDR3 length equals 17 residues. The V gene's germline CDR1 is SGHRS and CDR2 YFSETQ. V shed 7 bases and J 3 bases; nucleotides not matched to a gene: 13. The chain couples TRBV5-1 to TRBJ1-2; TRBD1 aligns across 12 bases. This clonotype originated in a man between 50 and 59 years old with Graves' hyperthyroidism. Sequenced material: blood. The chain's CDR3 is CASVPGTGGVRDYGYTF. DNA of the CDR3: TGCGCCAGCGTGCCCGGGACAGGGGGCGTGAGGGACTATGGCTACACCTTC.